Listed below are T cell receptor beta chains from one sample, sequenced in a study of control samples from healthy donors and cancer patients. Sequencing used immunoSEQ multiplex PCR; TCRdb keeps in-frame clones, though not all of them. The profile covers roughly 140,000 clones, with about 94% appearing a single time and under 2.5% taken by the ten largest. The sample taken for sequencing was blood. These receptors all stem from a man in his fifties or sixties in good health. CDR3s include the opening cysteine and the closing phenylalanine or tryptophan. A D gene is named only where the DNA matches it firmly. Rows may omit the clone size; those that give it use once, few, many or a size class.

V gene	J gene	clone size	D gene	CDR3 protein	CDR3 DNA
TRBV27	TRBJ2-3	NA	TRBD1	CASSQDRFTDTQYF	TGTGCCAGCAGCCAGGACAGGTTCACAGATACGCAGTATTTT
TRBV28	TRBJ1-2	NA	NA	CASSLQRDGYTF	TGTGCCAGCAGTTTGCAGAGGGACGGCTACACCTTC
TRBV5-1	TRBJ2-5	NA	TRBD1	CASSSGTGGETQYF	TGCGCCAGCAGCTCAGGGACAGGGGGAGAGACCCAGTACTTC
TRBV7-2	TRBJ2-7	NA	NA	CASSLEFSREQYF	TGTGCCAGCAGCTTAGAGTTCTCCCGGGAGCAGTACTTC
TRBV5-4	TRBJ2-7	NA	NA	CASSPTLGGVHEQYF	TGTGCCAGCAGCCCAACTCTGGGTGGGGTGCACGAGCAGTACTTC
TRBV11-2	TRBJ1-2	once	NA	CASSLEEGYGYTF	TGTGCCAGCAGCTTAGAGGAGGGATATGGCTACACCTTC
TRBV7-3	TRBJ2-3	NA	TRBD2	CASSLAGVPRDTQYF	TGTGCCAGCAGCTTAGCGGGAGTCCCTCGGGATACGCAGTATTTT
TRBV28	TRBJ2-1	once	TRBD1	CASRLFPGQAYNEQFF	TGTGCCAGCAGACTTTTCCCGGGACAGGCTTACAATGAGCAGTTCTTC
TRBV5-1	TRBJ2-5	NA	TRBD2	CASSLGTSGRETQYF	TGCGCCAGCAGCTTGGGGACTAGCGGCCGCGAGACCCAGTACTTC
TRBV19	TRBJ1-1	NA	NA	CASSTTRTNTEAFF	TGTGCCAGTAGTACGACCAGAACGAACACTGAAGCTTTCTTT
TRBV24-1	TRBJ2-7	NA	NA	CATSESRDTYEQYF	TGTGCCACCAGTGAGTCTAGGGACACCTACGAGCAGTACTTC
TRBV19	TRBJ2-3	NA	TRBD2	CATNPTAGSRADTQYF	TGTGCCACCAACCCCACAGCGGGGAGTCGGGCAGATACGCAGTATTTT
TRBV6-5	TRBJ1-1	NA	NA	CASTQSSRTEAFF	TGTGCCAGCACCCAATCGTCTCGCACTGAAGCTTTCTTT
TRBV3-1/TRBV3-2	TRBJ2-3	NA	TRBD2	CASSQSRLAGGDTQYF	TGTGCCAGCAGCCAGAGCCGACTAGCGGGAGGAGATACGCAGTATTTT
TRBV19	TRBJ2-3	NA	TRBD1	CATTSRDRADTQYF	TGTGCCACCACGTCCCGGGACAGGGCCGATACGCAGTATTTT
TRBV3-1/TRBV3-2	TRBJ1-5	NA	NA	CASSQGRNSNQPQHF	TGTGCCAGCAGCCAAGGCAGGAATAGCAATCAGCCCCAGCATTTT
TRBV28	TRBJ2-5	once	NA	CASRFGGQETQYF	TGTGCCAGCAGATTCGGAGGACAAGAGACCCAGTACTTC
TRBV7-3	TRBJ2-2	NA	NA	CASSFGQGSTGELFF	TGTGCCAGCAGCTTTGGTCAGGGAAGCACCGGGGAGCTGTTTTTT
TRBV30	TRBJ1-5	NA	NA	CAWSFDSSSQPQHF	TGTGCCTGGAGCTTCGACAGTTCGAGTCAGCCCCAGCATTTT
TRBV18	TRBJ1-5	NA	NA	CASSPGGDQPQHF	TGTGCCAGCTCACCGGGGGGGGATCAGCCCCAGCATTTT
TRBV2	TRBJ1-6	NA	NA	CASSTRDRLVGPLHF	TGTGCCAGCAGCACCCGGGACCGTCTCGTGGGTCCCCTCCACTTT
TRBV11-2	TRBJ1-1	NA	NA	CASSLILSKAFF	TGTGCCAGCAGCTTAATATTAAGCAAAGCTTTCTTT
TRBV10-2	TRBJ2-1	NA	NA	CASSDRDGIVNEQFF	TGCGCCAGCAGTGATCGGGACGGGATAGTGAATGAGCAGTTCTTC
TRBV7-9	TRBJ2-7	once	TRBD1	CASSLAKLDRGNYEQYF	TGTGCCAGCAGCTTAGCGAAGCTGGACAGGGGGAACTACGAGCAGTACTTC
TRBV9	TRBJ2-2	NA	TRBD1	CASSPRQGENTGELFF	TGTGCCAGCAGCCCCCGACAGGGGGAGAACACCGGGGAGCTGTTTTTT
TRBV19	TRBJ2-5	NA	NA	CASSIGSGALETQYF	TGTGCCAGTAGTATAGGGTCCGGGGCGCTAGAGACCCAGTACTTC
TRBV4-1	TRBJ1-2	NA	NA	CASSQDNRNYGYTF	TGCGCCAGCAGCCAAGATAACAGAAACTATGGCTACACCTTC
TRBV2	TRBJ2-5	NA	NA	CASSPGERETQYF	TGTGCCAGCAGTCCAGGGGAACGGGAGACCCAGTACTTC
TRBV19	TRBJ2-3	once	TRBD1	CASSNRGSTDTQYF	TGTGCCAGTAGTAACAGGGGTAGCACAGATACGCAGTATTTT
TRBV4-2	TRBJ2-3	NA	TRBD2	CASSGGLAARDTQYF	TGTGCCAGCAGCGGAGGACTAGCGGCTCGAGATACGCAGTATTTT
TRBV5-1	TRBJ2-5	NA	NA	CASSHRTGETQYF	TGCGCCAGCAGCCACCGCACGGGGGAGACCCAGTACTTC
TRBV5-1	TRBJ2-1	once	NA	CASSLASGPINEQFF	TGCGCCAGCAGCTTGGCCAGCGGGCCAATCAATGAGCAGTTCTTC
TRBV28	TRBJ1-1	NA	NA	CASSLGGGDTEAFF	TGTGCCAGCAGTTTAGGGGGAGGTGACACTGAAGCTTTCTTT
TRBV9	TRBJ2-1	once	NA	CASSVDGGNYNEQFF	TGTGCCAGCAGCGTAGATGGCGGGAACTACAATGAGCAGTTCTTC
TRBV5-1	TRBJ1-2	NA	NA	CASSLVAGAGGYTF	TGCGCCAGCAGCTTGGTAGCTGGGGCTGGCGGCTACACCTTC
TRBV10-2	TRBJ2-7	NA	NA	CASSDSYEQYF	TGCGCCAGCAGTGACAGCTACGAGCAGTACTTC
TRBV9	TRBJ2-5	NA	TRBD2	CASSASGRAPETQYF	TGTGCCAGCAGCGCCAGCGGGAGGGCCCCAGAGACCCAGTACTTC
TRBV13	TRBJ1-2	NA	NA	CASRSGRGYGYTF	TGTGCCAGCAGGTCAGGTCGCGGATATGGCTACACCTTC
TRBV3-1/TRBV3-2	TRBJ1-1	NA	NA	CASSQGIRAFF	TGTGCCAGCAGCCAAGGGATACGAGCTTTCTTT
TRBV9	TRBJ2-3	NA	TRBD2	CASSPLAGASTDTQYF	TGTGCCAGCAGCCCCCTAGCGGGTGCTAGCACAGATACGCAGTATTTT
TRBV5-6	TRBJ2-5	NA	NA	CASSQARSRKETQYF	TGTGCCAGCAGCCAGGCGAGGTCCAGAAAAGAGACCCAGTACTTC
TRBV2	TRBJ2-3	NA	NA	CAKLGGDTQYF	TGTGCCAAGCTTGGTGGGGATACGCAGTATTTT
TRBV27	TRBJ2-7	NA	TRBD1	CASSLKGQLYEQYF	TGTGCCAGCAGTTTAAAGGGACAGTTGTACGAGCAGTACTTC
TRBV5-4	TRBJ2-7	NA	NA	CASSPPAGGSYEQYF	TGTGCCAGCAGCCCCCCAGCGGGCGGCTCCTACGAGCAGTACTTC
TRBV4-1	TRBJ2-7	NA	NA	CASSQDWGSSYEQYF	TGCGCCAGCAGCCAAGATTGGGGCAGTAGCTACGAGCAGTACTTC
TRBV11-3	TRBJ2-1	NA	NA	CASSSPGTYNEQFF	TGTGCCAGCAGCTCCCCGGGTACGTACAATGAGCAGTTCTTC
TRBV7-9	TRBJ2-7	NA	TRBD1	CASSSQGYEQYF	TGTGCCAGCAGCTCACAGGGGTACGAGCAGTACTTC